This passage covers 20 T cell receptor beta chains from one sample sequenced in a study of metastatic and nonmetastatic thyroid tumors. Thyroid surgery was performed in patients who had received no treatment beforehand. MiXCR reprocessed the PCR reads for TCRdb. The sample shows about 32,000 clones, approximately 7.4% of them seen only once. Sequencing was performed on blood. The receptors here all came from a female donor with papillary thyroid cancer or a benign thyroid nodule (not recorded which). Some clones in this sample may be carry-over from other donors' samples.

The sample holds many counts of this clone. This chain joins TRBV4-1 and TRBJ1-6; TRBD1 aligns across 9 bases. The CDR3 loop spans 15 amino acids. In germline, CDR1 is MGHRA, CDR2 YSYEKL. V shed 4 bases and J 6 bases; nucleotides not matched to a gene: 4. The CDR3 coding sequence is TGCGCCAGCAGCCCGGGACAGGGTCCTAATTCACCCCTCCACTTT. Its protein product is CASSPGQGPNSPLHF.

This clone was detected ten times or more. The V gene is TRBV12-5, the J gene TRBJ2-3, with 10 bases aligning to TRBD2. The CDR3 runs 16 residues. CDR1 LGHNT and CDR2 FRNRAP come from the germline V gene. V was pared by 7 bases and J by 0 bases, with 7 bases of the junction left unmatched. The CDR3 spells CASDLAGGSSTDTQYF. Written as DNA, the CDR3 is TGTGCTAGTGATTTAGCGGGGGGCTCTAGCACAGATACGCAGTATTTT.

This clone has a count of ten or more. The CDR3 protein is CASSLHELSWTGVEQYF. CDR3 nucleotide sequence: TGTGCCAGCAGTTTACACGAATTGTCTTGGACAGGGGTCGAGCAGTACTTC. The chain carries TRBV28 and TRBJ2-7; 9 bases are shared with TRBD1. The CDR3 length is 17 residues. V lost 2 bases to trimming and J lost 6 bases; unmatched junction nucleotides: 14. Germline-derived CDR1 and CDR2 are MDHEN and SYDVKM.

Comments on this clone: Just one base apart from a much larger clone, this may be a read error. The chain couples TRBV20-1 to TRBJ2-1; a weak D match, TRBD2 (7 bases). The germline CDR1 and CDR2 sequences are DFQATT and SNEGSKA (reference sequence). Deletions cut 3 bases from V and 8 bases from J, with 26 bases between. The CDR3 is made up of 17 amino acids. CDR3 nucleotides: TGCAGTGCTAGTGAACTAGATGGGAGGGTAAGGGGGGATGAGCAGTTCTTC. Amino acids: CSASELDGRVRGDEQFF.

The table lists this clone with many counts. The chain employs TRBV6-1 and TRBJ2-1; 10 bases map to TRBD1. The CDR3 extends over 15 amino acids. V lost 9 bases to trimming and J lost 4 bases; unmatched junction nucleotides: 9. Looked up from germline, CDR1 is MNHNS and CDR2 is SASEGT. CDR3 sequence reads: CASNAWTGGYNEQFF. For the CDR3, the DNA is TGTGCCAGTAACGCATGGACAGGGGGATACAATGAGCAGTTCTTC.

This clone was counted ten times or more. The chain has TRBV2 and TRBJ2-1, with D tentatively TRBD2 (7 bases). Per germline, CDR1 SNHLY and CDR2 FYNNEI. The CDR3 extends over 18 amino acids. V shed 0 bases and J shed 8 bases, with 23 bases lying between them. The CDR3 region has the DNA TGTGCCAGCAGTGAAGCGCTTCGATGGGGGGGCCGGATTCATGAGCAGTTCTTC. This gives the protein CASSEALRWGGRIHEQFF.

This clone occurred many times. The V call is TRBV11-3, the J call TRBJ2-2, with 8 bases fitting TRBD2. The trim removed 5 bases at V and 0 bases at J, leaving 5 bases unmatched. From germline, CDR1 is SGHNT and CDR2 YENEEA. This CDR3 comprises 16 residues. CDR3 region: CASSPTSGTNTGELFF. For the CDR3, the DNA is TGTGCCAGCAGCCCAACTAGCGGCACGAACACCGGGGAGCTGTTTTTT.

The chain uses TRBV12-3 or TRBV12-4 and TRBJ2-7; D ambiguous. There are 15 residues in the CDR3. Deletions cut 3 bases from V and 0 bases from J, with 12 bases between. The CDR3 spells CASSFNSWTSYEQYF. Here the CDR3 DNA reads TGTGCCAGCAGTTTCAACAGTTGGACCTCCTACGAGCAGTACTTC.

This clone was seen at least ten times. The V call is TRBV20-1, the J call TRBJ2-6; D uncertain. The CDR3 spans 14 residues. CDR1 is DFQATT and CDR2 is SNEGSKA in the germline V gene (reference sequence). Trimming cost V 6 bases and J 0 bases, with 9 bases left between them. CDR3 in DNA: TGCAGTGCCCTCCCCATCTCTGGGGCCAACGTCCTGACTTTC. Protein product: CSALPISGANVLTF.

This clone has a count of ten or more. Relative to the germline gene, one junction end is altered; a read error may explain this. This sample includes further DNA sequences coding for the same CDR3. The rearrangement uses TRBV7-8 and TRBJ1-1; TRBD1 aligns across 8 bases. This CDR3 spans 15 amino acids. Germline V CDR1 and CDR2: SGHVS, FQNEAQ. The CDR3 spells CASSLVTGGGTEAFF. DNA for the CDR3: TGTGCCAGCAGCTTAGTTACAGGGGGAGGCACTGAAGCCTTCTTT.

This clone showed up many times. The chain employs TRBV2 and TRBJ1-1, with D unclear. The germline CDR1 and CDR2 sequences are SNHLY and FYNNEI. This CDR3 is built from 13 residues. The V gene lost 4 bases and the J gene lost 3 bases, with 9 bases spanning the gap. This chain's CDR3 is CASSGDTDTEAFF. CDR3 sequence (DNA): TGTGCCAGCAGTGGAGACACGGACACTGAAGCTTTCTTT.

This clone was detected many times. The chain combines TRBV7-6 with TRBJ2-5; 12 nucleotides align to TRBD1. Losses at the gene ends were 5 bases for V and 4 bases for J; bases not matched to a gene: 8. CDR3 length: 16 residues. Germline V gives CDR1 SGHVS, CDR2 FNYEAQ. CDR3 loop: CASSAGQGAGGETQYF. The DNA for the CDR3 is TGTGCCAGCAGCGCGGGACAGGGGGCAGGTGGAGAGACCCAGTACTTC.

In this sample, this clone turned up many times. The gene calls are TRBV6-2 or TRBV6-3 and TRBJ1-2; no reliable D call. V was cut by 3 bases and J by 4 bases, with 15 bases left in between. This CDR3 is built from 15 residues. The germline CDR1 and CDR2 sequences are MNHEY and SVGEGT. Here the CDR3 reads CASSYGQSNIYGYTF. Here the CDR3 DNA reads TGTGCCAGCAGTTATGGGCAGTCAAACATCTATGGCTACACCTTC.

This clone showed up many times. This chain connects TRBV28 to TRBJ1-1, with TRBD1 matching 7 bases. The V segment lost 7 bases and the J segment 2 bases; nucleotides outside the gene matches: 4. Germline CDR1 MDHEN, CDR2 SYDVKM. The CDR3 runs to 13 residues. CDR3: CASNRGQNTEAFF. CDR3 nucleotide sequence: TGTGCCAGCAACAGGGGCCAAAACACTGAAGCTTTCTTT.

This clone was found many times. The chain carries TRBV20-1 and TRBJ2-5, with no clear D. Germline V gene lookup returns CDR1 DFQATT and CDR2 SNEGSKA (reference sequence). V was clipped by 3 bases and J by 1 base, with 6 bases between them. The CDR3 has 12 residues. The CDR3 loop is CSASLIQETQYF. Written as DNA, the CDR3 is TGCAGTGCTAGCCTAATCCAAGAGACCCAGTACTTC.

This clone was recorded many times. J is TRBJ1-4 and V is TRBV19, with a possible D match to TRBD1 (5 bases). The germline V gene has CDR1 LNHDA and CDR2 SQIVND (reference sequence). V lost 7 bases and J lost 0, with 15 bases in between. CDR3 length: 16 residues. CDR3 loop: CASNDNQGATNEKLFF. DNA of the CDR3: TGTGCCAGTAACGATAATCAGGGAGCAACTAATGAAAAACTGTTTTTT. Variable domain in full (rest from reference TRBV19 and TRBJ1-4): DGGITQSPKYLFRKEGQNVTLSCEQNLNHDAMYWYRQDPGQGLRLIYYSQIVNDFQKGDIAEGYSVSREKKESFPLTVTSAQKNPTAFYLCASNDNQGATNEKLFFGSGTQLSVL.

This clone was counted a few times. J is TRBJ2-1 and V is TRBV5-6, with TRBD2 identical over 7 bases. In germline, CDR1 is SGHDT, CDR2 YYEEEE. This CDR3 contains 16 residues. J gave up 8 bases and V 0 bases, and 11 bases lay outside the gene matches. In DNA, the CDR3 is TGTGCCAGCAGCTTGGTGGATGGCGGGAGACACGATGAGCAGTTCTTC. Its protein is CASSLVDGGRHDEQFF.

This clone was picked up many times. The CDR3 region has the DNA TGTGCCAGCAGACGCTCGGGGGGTTTGGATACGCAGTATTTT. It codes for CASRRSGGLDTQYF. The genes are TRBV7-8 and TRBJ2-3; 7 bases align to TRBD2. The CDR3 runs to 14 residues. Germline V gene data show CDR1 as SGHVS and CDR2 as FQNEAQ. V was clipped by 6 bases and J by 6 bases; unmatched bases: 9.

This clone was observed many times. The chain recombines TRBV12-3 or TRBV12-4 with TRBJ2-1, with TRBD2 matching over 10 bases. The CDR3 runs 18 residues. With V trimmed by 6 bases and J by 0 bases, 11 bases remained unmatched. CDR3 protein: CASSPTTSGSSSYNEQFF. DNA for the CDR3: TGTGCCAGCAGCCCTACGACTAGCGGGTCCAGCTCCTACAATGAGCAGTTCTTC.

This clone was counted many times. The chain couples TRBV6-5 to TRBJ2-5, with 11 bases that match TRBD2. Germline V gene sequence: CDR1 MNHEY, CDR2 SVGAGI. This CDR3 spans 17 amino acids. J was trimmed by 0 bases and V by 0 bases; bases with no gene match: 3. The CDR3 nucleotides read TGTGCCAGCAGTTACTCTAGACTAGCGGGGTACCAAGAGACCCAGTACTTC. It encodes CASSYSRLAGYQETQYF.